Included here is one T cell receptor (beta chain) sequence, with context. The target antigen is unknown. Germline CDR1 reads SGHTA; CDR2 reads FQGNSA. The V segment lost 2 bases and the J segment 4 bases; nucleotides outside the gene matches: 4. The CDR3 has 14 residues. These data are taken from a study of T cell responses to AZD1222 COVID-19 vaccine. Overall study results and limits: There were mostly white British donors and more females than males, and clonal diversity was possibly underestimated. Just a handful of AZD1222 recipients were seropositive at baseline. Spike-specific TCR depth and breadth grew after two AZD1222 doses.

Profiling relied on immunoSEQ multiplex PCR, and the TCRdb table lists in-frame clones only, not all of them. Of roughly 180,000 clones in the sample, 88% were seen once. The source is an adult in good health. The sequenced sample was peripheral blood, obtained on day 0 of AZD1222 vaccination. V gene TRBV7-2 combines with J gene TRBJ1-2, with 7 bases matching TRBD1. The CDR3 DNA follows: TGTGCCAGCAGCTTAAGCGGGACAGTCTATGGCTACACCTTC. Its translation is CASSLSGTVYGYTF.